This is a list of T cell receptor beta chains from one sample in a study of CD8 T cells in ankylosing spondylitis. Each CDR3 protein is one row after TCRdb ran MiXCR on the 5' RACE reads. The repertoire consists of 85,000 to 100,000 distinct CDR3 sequences, with roughly 8.3% occurring once and the leading ten covering about a tenth. Input material: blood, either unsorted or a sorted T cell fraction (not recorded which). These receptors were obtained from a male donor with ankylosing spondylitis or in good health (not recorded which). The CDR3 runs from the conserved cysteine through the conserved F or W. Fields, in order: V gene, CDR3 length, J gene, D gene, clone size, CDR3 DNA, CDR3 protein. D genes are given only for firm matches. Clone sizes are given selectively: once, few, many, or a class where the clone is expanded.

V gene: TRBV7-2
CDR3 length: 15
J gene: TRBJ2-7
D gene: TRBD1
clone size: many
CDR3 DNA: TGTGCCAGCAGCTTAGCTCCGACAGGGACCTACGAGCAGTACTTC
CDR3 protein: CASSLAPTGTYEQYF

V gene: TRBV12-3/TRBV12-4
CDR3 length: 18
J gene: TRBJ2-3
D gene: TRBD2
clone size: many
CDR3 DNA: TGTGCCAGCAGGCGTCGGACTAGCGGGAGCGTCGTGGCAGATACGCAGTATTTT
CDR3 protein: CASRRRTSGSVVADTQYF

V gene: TRBV5-1
CDR3 length: 14
J gene: TRBJ2-3
D gene: NA
clone size: many
CDR3 DNA: TGCGCCAGCAGCTTGGAGGTTGGGGCAGATACGCAGTATTTT
CDR3 protein: CASSLEVGADTQYF

V gene: TRBV18
CDR3 length: 14
J gene: TRBJ1-1
D gene: NA
clone size: many
CDR3 DNA: TGTGCCAGCTCACCCGACGGGCTGAACACTGAAGCTTTCTTT
CDR3 protein: CASSPDGLNTEAFF

V gene: TRBV11-2
CDR3 length: 17
J gene: TRBJ2-7
D gene: NA
clone size: many
CDR3 DNA: TGTGCCAGCAGCCCCCGGAGGTTTGGGACATTCGGTTTAAAGCAGTACTTC
CDR3 protein: CASSPRRFGTFGLKQYF

V gene: TRBV7-6
CDR3 length: 16
J gene: TRBJ2-2
D gene: NA
clone size: many
CDR3 DNA: TGTGCCAGCAGCCCACTGGGCACTACTTCGACCGGGGAGCTGTTTTTT
CDR3 protein: CASSPLGTTSTGELFF

V gene: TRBV3-1
CDR3 length: 14
J gene: TRBJ1-2
D gene: NA
clone size: many
CDR3 DNA: TGTGCCAGCAGCCAAGAGCGGGGCTTTTATGGCTACACCTTC
CDR3 protein: CASSQERGFYGYTF

V gene: TRBV12-3/TRBV12-4
CDR3 length: 15
J gene: TRBJ1-5
D gene: NA
clone size: many
CDR3 DNA: TGTGCCAGCAGTCCAGGGGCTCGGGGCAATCAGCCCCAGCATTTT
CDR3 protein: CASSPGARGNQPQHF

V gene: TRBV20-1
CDR3 length: 12
J gene: TRBJ1-1
D gene: TRBD1
clone size: many
CDR3 DNA: TGCAGTGCCGGGGGACAGGGAACTGAAGCTTTCTTT
CDR3 protein: CSAGGQGTEAFF

V gene: TRBV18
CDR3 length: 13
J gene: TRBJ2-7
D gene: NA
clone size: few
CDR3 DNA: TGTGCCAGCTCGCAACAGGGTATCAACGAGCAGTACTTC
CDR3 protein: CASSQQGINEQYF

V gene: TRBV20-1
CDR3 length: 14
J gene: TRBJ2-7
D gene: TRBD1
clone size: many
CDR3 DNA: TGCAGTGCTAGAGATAGGCAGGGGGCCCGCGAGCAGTACTTC
CDR3 protein: CSARDRQGAREQYF

V gene: TRBV24-1
CDR3 length: 15
J gene: TRBJ2-2
D gene: NA
clone size: many
CDR3 DNA: TGTGCCACCAGTGATCGGGGAACGAACACCGGGGAGCTGTTTTTT
CDR3 protein: CATSDRGTNTGELFF

V gene: TRBV6-5
CDR3 length: 15
J gene: TRBJ2-3
D gene: NA
clone size: many
CDR3 DNA: TGTGCCAGCAGTTACTCCCCGCCTCCCACAGATACGCAGTATTTT
CDR3 protein: CASSYSPPPTDTQYF

V gene: TRBV6-1
CDR3 length: 15
J gene: TRBJ1-2
D gene: TRBD1
clone size: many
CDR3 DNA: TGTGCCAGCAGCAGACAGGGGGCGAACGCCTATGGCTACACCTTC
CDR3 protein: CASSRQGANAYGYTF

V gene: TRBV4-3
CDR3 length: 14
J gene: TRBJ1-4
D gene: NA
clone size: many
CDR3 DNA: TGCGCCAGCAGCCAAGATCGAGGACGCCATGGACTGTTTTTT
CDR3 protein: CASSQDRGRHGLFF

V gene: TRBV12-3/TRBV12-4
CDR3 length: 14
J gene: TRBJ2-7
D gene: TRBD1
clone size: many
CDR3 DNA: TGTGCCAGCAGTTCCCGGACAGGGGCCTACGAGCAGTACTTC
CDR3 protein: CASSSRTGAYEQYF

V gene: TRBV6-4
CDR3 length: 14
J gene: TRBJ2-1
D gene: TRBD2
clone size: NA
CDR3 DNA: TGTGCCAGCATCCCGGGGGGTCGCACCTTTGAGCAGTTCTTC
CDR3 protein: CASIPGGRTFEQFF

V gene: TRBV7-2
CDR3 length: 13
J gene: TRBJ2-1
D gene: NA
clone size: many
CDR3 DNA: TGTGCCAGCACCATGTTCTCCTACAATGAGCAGTTCTTC
CDR3 protein: CASTMFSYNEQFF

V gene: TRBV5-1
CDR3 length: 15
J gene: TRBJ2-7
D gene: NA
clone size: many
CDR3 DNA: TGCGCCAGCAGCTTGGACGGGAGTGGATCGCGGGAGCAGTACTTC
CDR3 protein: CASSLDGSGSREQYF

V gene: TRBV7-3
CDR3 length: 14
J gene: TRBJ1-2
D gene: TRBD1
clone size: many
CDR3 DNA: TGTGCCAGCAGCCCGGGACAGGGGGGCTATGGCTACACCTTC
CDR3 protein: CASSPGQGGYGYTF

V gene: TRBV20-1
CDR3 length: 13
J gene: TRBJ2-1
D gene: NA
clone size: many
CDR3 DNA: TGCAGTGCTAGAGGAGGGTCCTACAATGAGCAGTTCTTC
CDR3 protein: CSARGGSYNEQFF

V gene: TRBV6-1
CDR3 length: 14
J gene: TRBJ2-2
D gene: NA
clone size: many
CDR3 DNA: TGTGCCAGCAGATTCGGACAGAACACCGGGGAGCTGTTTTTT
CDR3 protein: CASRFGQNTGELFF

V gene: TRBV20-1
CDR3 length: 13
J gene: TRBJ2-2
D gene: NA
clone size: many
CDR3 DNA: TGCAGTGCTAGTGGCGTCCGCACCGGGGAGCTGTTTTTT
CDR3 protein: CSASGVRTGELFF

V gene: TRBV9
CDR3 length: 16
J gene: TRBJ2-1
D gene: NA
clone size: many
CDR3 DNA: TGTGCCAGCAGCGTAGAGGGCGCAAGCTCCTACAATGAGCAGTTCTTC
CDR3 protein: CASSVEGASSYNEQFF

V gene: TRBV20-1
CDR3 length: 15
J gene: TRBJ2-1
D gene: TRBD2
clone size: many
CDR3 DNA: TGCAGTGCTAGAGTCAGAGGACTAGCGAACAATGAGCAGTTCTTC
CDR3 protein: CSARVRGLANNEQFF

V gene: TRBV7-2
CDR3 length: 13
J gene: TRBJ2-1
D gene: NA
clone size: NA
CDR3 DNA: TGTGCCAGCAGCTTAAGGAGAAACAATGAGCAGTTCTTC
CDR3 protein: CASSLRRNNEQFF

V gene: TRBV20-1
CDR3 length: 15
J gene: TRBJ1-1
D gene: TRBD1
clone size: many
CDR3 DNA: TGCAGTGCTAGAGATCCCAGGGGGCAGGACACTGAAGCTTTCTTT
CDR3 protein: CSARDPRGQDTEAFF

V gene: TRBV7-2
CDR3 length: 15
J gene: TRBJ1-1
D gene: TRBD1
clone size: NA
CDR3 DNA: TGTGCCAGCAGCCCCGACAGGGGGTGGAACACTGAAGCTTTCTTT
CDR3 protein: CASSPDRGWNTEAFF

V gene: TRBV7-2
CDR3 length: 14
J gene: TRBJ1-1
D gene: NA
clone size: NA
CDR3 DNA: TGTGCCAGCAGCCCACAGGGTCTAAGGACTGAAGCTTTCTTT
CDR3 protein: CASSPQGLRTEAFF

V gene: TRBV5-1
CDR3 length: 16
J gene: TRBJ2-1
D gene: NA
clone size: many
CDR3 DNA: TGCGCCAGCAGCTTGGTGGTGACCCGCTCCTACAATGAGCAGTTCTTC
CDR3 protein: CASSLVVTRSYNEQFF

V gene: TRBV20-1
CDR3 length: 13
J gene: TRBJ1-1
D gene: TRBD1
clone size: many
CDR3 DNA: TGCAGTGCTTCCGGGACAGGGGGCGCGAGGGCTTTCTTT
CDR3 protein: CSASGTGGARAFF

V gene: TRBV11-2
CDR3 length: 12
J gene: TRBJ1-1
D gene: NA
clone size: many
CDR3 DNA: TGTGCCAGCAGCCCCCAAAGCACTGAAGCTTTCTTT
CDR3 protein: CASSPQSTEAFF

V gene: TRBV5-1
CDR3 length: 14
J gene: TRBJ1-4
D gene: TRBD1
clone size: many
CDR3 DNA: TGCGCCAGCAGGTCAACAGGGGTCTCCGAAAAACTGTTTTTT
CDR3 protein: CASRSTGVSEKLFF

V gene: TRBV15
CDR3 length: 13
J gene: TRBJ1-1
D gene: NA
clone size: NA
CDR3 DNA: TGTGCCACCAGCACCTATATGAACACTGAAGCTTTCTTT
CDR3 protein: CATSTYMNTEAFF

V gene: TRBV24-1
CDR3 length: 11
J gene: TRBJ1-1
D gene: NA
clone size: many
CDR3 DNA: TGTGCCACCATGCAGGCCACTGAAGCTTTCTTT
CDR3 protein: CATMQATEAFF

V gene: TRBV2
CDR3 length: 12
J gene: TRBJ1-5
D gene: NA
clone size: NA
CDR3 DNA: TGTGCCAGCACGAAGTACAATCAGCCCCAGCATTTT
CDR3 protein: CASTKYNQPQHF

V gene: TRBV29-1
CDR3 length: 12
J gene: TRBJ2-5
D gene: TRBD2
clone size: many
CDR3 DNA: TGCAGCGGACTAGCGGGGCCAGAGACCCAGTACTTC
CDR3 protein: CSGLAGPETQYF

V gene: TRBV5-1
CDR3 length: 14
J gene: TRBJ2-3
D gene: NA
clone size: many
CDR3 DNA: TGCGCCAGCAGCAGCCAACTCCGCACAGATACGCAGTATTTT
CDR3 protein: CASSSQLRTDTQYF

V gene: TRBV9
CDR3 length: 14
J gene: TRBJ2-7
D gene: NA
clone size: NA
CDR3 DNA: TGTGCCAGCAGCCGTAGCGGAGGCGGGTACGAGCAGTACTTC
CDR3 protein: CASSRSGGGYEQYF

V gene: TRBV7-6
CDR3 length: 14
J gene: TRBJ2-5
D gene: NA
clone size: many
CDR3 DNA: TGTGCCAGCAGCTTACGGGGAACTCAAGAGACCCAGTACTTC
CDR3 protein: CASSLRGTQETQYF

V gene: TRBV4-1
CDR3 length: 17
J gene: TRBJ2-7
D gene: TRBD2
clone size: many
CDR3 DNA: TGCGCCAGCAGCCAACAGCCCGGGACCGGGGACTACTACGAGCAGTACTTC
CDR3 protein: CASSQQPGTGDYYEQYF

V gene: TRBV18
CDR3 length: 13
J gene: TRBJ1-5
D gene: NA
clone size: many
CDR3 DNA: TGTGCCAGCTCACCAGGGGCCGGACAGCCCCAGCATTTT
CDR3 protein: CASSPGAGQPQHF

V gene: TRBV29-1
CDR3 length: 12
J gene: TRBJ2-3
D gene: TRBD2
clone size: many
CDR3 DNA: TGCAGCGCTTACGGGGGGGAGGATACGCAGTATTTT
CDR3 protein: CSAYGGEDTQYF

V gene: TRBV6-5
CDR3 length: 16
J gene: TRBJ1-3
D gene: NA
clone size: many
CDR3 DNA: TGTGCCAGCAGTTACTCCACGGCGGGAAGGGGGTACACCATATATTTT
CDR3 protein: CASSYSTAGRGYTIYF

V gene: TRBV5-1
CDR3 length: 13
J gene: TRBJ2-1
D gene: NA
clone size: many
CDR3 DNA: TGCGCCAGCAGCTTGCTCGGGTCCAATGAGCAGTTCTTC
CDR3 protein: CASSLLGSNEQFF

V gene: TRBV5-1
CDR3 length: 17
J gene: TRBJ2-3
D gene: TRBD2
clone size: many
CDR3 DNA: TGCGCCAGCAGCCCAGCCGGGACTAGCGGTATCACAGATACGCAGTATTTT
CDR3 protein: CASSPAGTSGITDTQYF

V gene: TRBV27
CDR3 length: 13
J gene: TRBJ2-2
D gene: NA
clone size: many
CDR3 DNA: TGTGCCAGCAGTTTTACAAGAACCGGGGAGCTGTTTTTT
CDR3 protein: CASSFTRTGELFF

V gene: TRBV19
CDR3 length: 15
J gene: TRBJ2-1
D gene: TRBD1
clone size: NA
CDR3 DNA: TGTGCCAGTAGTGTAGGGACAGGTGCTCACAATGAGCAGTTCTTC
CDR3 protein: CASSVGTGAHNEQFF

V gene: TRBV5-1
CDR3 length: 16
J gene: TRBJ2-2
D gene: NA
clone size: many
CDR3 DNA: TGCGCCAGCAGCTCAGTTAGGGGGGCGAACACCGGGGAGCTGTTTTTT
CDR3 protein: CASSSVRGANTGELFF